This entry concerns a single TCR beta chain. Its antigen is not identified. The CDR3 is 12 amino acids. V lost 6 bases and J lost 4, with 13 bases in between. Per the germline V gene, CDR1 is SQVTM and CDR2 is ANQGSEA. The sample originates from a study of T cell responses to AZD1222 COVID-19 vaccine. Study conclusions and caveats: Nearly half of spike-specific TCRs reportedly go after variant regions that carry no mutations. Spike-spanning, vaccine-associated CD4 TCRs were dominant at 160-218 and 743-854. White British people made up most donors, females outnumbered males, and clonal diversity was possibly underestimated.

Here immunoSEQ multiplex PCR was the method, and the copy in TCRdb shows in-frame clones only, minus some. The sample includes 120,000 or so clones, around 83% seen only once; the top ten take around 17%. The chain carries TRBV29-1 and TRBJ2-7; possibly TRBD1 or TRBD2 for D (6 bases each). This specimen consisted of peripheral blood, obtained 28 days after the second AZD1222 dose. The TCR originated in an adult who received the AZD1222 COVID-19 vaccine. The CDR3 region is CSVKGGGYEQYF. The CDR3 DNA sequence: TGCAGCGTCAAGGGGGGCGGGTACGAGCAGTACTTC.